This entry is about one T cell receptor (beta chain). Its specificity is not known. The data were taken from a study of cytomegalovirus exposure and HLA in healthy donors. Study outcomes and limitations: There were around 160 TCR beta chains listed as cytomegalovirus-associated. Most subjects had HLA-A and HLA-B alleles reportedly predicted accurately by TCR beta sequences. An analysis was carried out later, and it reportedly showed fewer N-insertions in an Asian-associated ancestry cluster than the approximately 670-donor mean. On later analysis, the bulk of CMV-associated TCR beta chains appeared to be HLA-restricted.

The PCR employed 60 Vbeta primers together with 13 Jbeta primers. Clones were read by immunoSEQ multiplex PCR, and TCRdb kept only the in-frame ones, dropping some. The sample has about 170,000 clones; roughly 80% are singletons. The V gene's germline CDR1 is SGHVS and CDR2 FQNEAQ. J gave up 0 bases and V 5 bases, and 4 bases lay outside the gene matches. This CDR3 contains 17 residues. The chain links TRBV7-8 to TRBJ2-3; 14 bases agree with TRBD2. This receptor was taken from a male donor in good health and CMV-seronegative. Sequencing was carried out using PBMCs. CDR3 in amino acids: CASSPRLAGGSTDTQYF. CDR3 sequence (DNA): TGTGCCAGCAGCCCCCGACTAGCGGGGGGGAGCACAGATACGCAGTATTTT.